The 2 T cell receptor beta chains below were found in one sample sequenced in a study of T cell changes during pregnancy in multiple sclerosis. Method: immunoSEQ multiplex PCR; TCRdb's copy keeps in-frame clones and lacks some. The table shows about 49,000 clones, with roughly 94% occurring only once. The specimen was CD8+ T cells from peripheral blood mononuclear cells, collected before pregnancy. Receptors originate from a female donor with multiple sclerosis, enrolled in a pregnancy study.

This chain links TRBV28 with TRBJ2-2; 7 bases align to TRBD1. Germline lookup yields CDR1 MDHEN and CDR2 SYDVKM. V trimming: 7 bases; J trimming: 2 bases; junction bases outside the gene matches: 10. The CDR3 runs 16 residues. The CDR3 bases are TGTGCCAGCACTATTTTCGGGACAGTCAACACCGGGGAGCTGTTTTTT. It encodes CASTIFGTVNTGELFF.

The rearrangement uses TRBV5-1 and TRBJ2-3; 9 bases map to TRBD2. CDR1 and CDR2 from the germline V gene are SGHRS and YFSETQ. The CDR3 contains 15 residues. The junction had 5 bases not matched to a gene; V was cut back by 4 bases and J by 2 bases. The CDR3 bases are TGCGCCAGCAGCCTGGGACTAGCTTCCACAGATACGCAGTATTTT. Translating it yields CASSLGLASTDTQYF.